This T cell receptor (beta chain) was sequenced during a study of CD8 T cells in Susac syndrome. The CDR3 has 14 residues. Germline V CDR1 and CDR2: DFQATT, SNEGSKA (reference sequence). After removal of 6 bases from V and 3 bases from J, the junction contained 11 bases not matched to a gene. The multiple sclerosis control cohort comprised treatment-naive individuals presenting with stable or active relapsing-remitting disease. Random hexamers primed reverse transcription of about 0.45 to 1 ug RNA. MiXCR, run by TCRdb on the immunoSEQ multiplex PCR reads, gives a single entry per CDR3 protein. The profile shows some 150,000 distinct CDR3 sequences, 95% to 96% of them singletons.

V is TRBV20-1 and J is TRBJ2-7; 7 bases are shared with TRBD2. This sequence originates from a human donor with multiple sclerosis. Sequenced: CD8+ T cells from PBMCs. The DNA of the CDR3 is TGCAGTGCAAAGACTAGCTCGGGCGGCTACGAGCAGTACTTC. The encoded protein is CSAKTSSGGYEQYF.